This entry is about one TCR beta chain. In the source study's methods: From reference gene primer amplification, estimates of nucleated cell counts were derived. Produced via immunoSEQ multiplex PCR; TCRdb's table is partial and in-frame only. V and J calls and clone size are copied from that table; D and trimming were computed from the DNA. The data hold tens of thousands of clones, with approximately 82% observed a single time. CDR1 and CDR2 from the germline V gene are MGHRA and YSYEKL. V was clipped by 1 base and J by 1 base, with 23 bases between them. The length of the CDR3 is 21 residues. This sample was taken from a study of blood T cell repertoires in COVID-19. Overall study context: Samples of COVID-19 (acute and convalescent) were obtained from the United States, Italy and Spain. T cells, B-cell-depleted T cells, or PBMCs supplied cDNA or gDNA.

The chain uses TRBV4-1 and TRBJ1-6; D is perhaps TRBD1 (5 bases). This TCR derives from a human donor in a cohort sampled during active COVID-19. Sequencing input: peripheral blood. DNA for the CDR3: TGCGCCAGCAGCCAAGGGGATTCCGGGACGGCGGCGGGGTCCTATAATTCACCCCTCCACTTT. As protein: CASSQGDSGTAAGSYNSPLHF.